This is a list of T cell receptor beta chains from one sample in a study of cytomegalovirus exposure and HLA in healthy donors. Profiled with immunoSEQ multiplex PCR; TCRdb holds only in-frame clones, not every one. In the table there are 100,000 or so clones, more than 65% of which are singletons. The sequenced sample consisted of PBMCs. The receptors here all came from a woman aged 18-29 years in good health and CMV-seronegative. CDR3s include the opening cysteine and the closing phenylalanine or tryptophan. The order of the fields is J gene, V gene, clone size, D gene, CDR3 protein, CDR3 DNA. D genes are given only for firm matches. Clone size, where shown, is once, few, many, or a class for clones that have expanded.

TRBJ1-6	TRBV10-3	-	TRBD1	CAIRGTGVSPLHF	TGTGCCATCAGAGGGACAGGGGTCTCACCCCTCCACTTT
TRBJ2-3	TRBV29-1	-	TRBD2	CSVRLAGTDTQYF	TGCAGCGTCCGACTAGCGGGCACAGATACGCAGTATTTT
TRBJ2-3	TRBV6-4	few	-	CASSEEGQDTQYF	TGTGCCAGCAGTGAAGAGGGCCAAGATACGCAGTATTTT
TRBJ2-1	TRBV7-9	-	-	CASSLALGGNEQFF	TGTGCCAGCAGCTTAGCGCTTGGGGGGAATGAGCAGTTCTTC
TRBJ2-4	TRBV6-5	-	TRBD1	CASSYSRTGITIQYF	TGTGCCAGCAGTTACTCTAGGACAGGGATTACCATTCAGTACTTC
TRBJ2-3	TRBV13	-	TRBD2	CATSRTSSQIAISTDTQYF	TGTGCCACCTCAAGGACTAGCTCCCAAATCGCTATTAGCACAGATACGCAGTATTTT
TRBJ2-5	TRBV10-2	-	-	CASSEASNRQETQYF	TGCGCCAGCAGTGAGGCTAGCAACAGACAAGAGACCCAGTACTTC
TRBJ1-5	TRBV6-5	once	TRBD1	CASSSTGTGNQPQHF	TGTGCCAGCAGCTCCACAGGGACAGGCAATCAGCCCCAGCATTTT
TRBJ2-7	TRBV18	-	TRBD1	CASSQGGGQGAYEQYF	TGTGCCAGCTCACAAGGAGGTGGGCAGGGGGCCTACGAGCAGTACTTC
TRBJ2-2	TRBV11-2	once	TRBD1	CASSSTGGIVYTGELFF	TGTGCCAGCAGCTCGACAGGGGGTATTGTGTACACCGGGGAGCTGTTTTTT
TRBJ1-4	TRBV11-2	few	-	CASSYSTTNEKLFF	TGTGCCAGCAGCTACTCCACAACTAATGAAAAACTGTTTTTT
TRBJ1-5	TRBV30	-	TRBD1	CAWSRGSNQPQHF	TGTGCCTGGAGCAGGGGGAGCAATCAGCCCCAGCATTTT
TRBJ2-5	TRBV7-9	few	-	CASSLALLRDSAEETQYF	TGTGCCAGCAGCTTAGCGTTACTAAGAGACAGTGCTGAAGAGACCCAGTACTTC
TRBJ2-1	TRBV9	once	TRBD2	CASSTPGTRGTNEQFF	TGTGCCAGCAGCACCCCCGGGACTAGGGGGACAAATGAGCAGTTCTTC
TRBJ2-1	TRBV13	once	TRBD2	CASRRAGGRNEQFF	TGTGCCAGCCGGCGAGCGGGGGGGCGGAATGAGCAGTTCTTC
TRBJ2-2	TRBV29-1	-	-	CSVGGDRLNTGELFF	TGCAGCGTTGGGGGGGACAGACTTAACACCGGGGAGCTGTTTTTT
TRBJ1-2	TRBV5-4	-	-	CASSLGGGDGYTF	TGTGCCAGCAGCTTGGGAGGGGGGGATGGCTACACCTTC
TRBJ2-7	TRBV28	-	TRBD1	CASSFAGGISYEQYF	TGTGCCAGCAGTTTCGCAGGGGGCATATCCTACGAGCAGTACTTC
TRBJ2-7	TRBV6-6	-	TRBD1	CASSGQGDEQYF	TGTGCCAGCAGTGGACAGGGGGACGAGCAGTACTTC
TRBJ2-7	TRBV19	-	TRBD2	CASSQGLAMSYEQYF	TGTGCCAGTAGCCAAGGACTAGCGATGTCCTACGAGCAGTACTTC
TRBJ1-1	TRBV7-9	once	TRBD1	CASSDGQGRAFF	TGTGCCAGCAGCGACGGACAGGGGCGAGCTTTCTTT
TRBJ2-7	TRBV27	-	TRBD1	CASSLNGQDEQYF	TGTGCCAGCAGTCTAAACGGACAGGACGAGCAGTACTTC
TRBJ2-7	TRBV4-1	once	TRBD1	CASSQEAGGWGEQYF	TGCGCCAGCAGCCAAGAGGCAGGGGGCTGGGGCGAGCAGTACTTC
TRBJ1-5	TRBV30	-	-	CAWSAGPSNQPQHF	TGTGCCTGGAGTGCAGGGCCAAGCAATCAGCCCCAGCATTTT
TRBJ2-2	TRBV5-1	-	TRBD1	CASSYGTGRTTGELFF	TGCGCCAGCAGCTATGGGACAGGCCGAACGACCGGGGAGCTGTTTTTT
TRBJ2-7	TRBV6-1	-	TRBD2	CASRGLAGYEQYF	TGTGCCAGCAGGGGACTAGCGGGCTACGAGCAGTACTTC
TRBJ2-7	TRBV7-9	-	TRBD2	CSSSLGAGTSAYEQYF	TGTTCCAGCAGCTTAGGGGCCGGGACTAGCGCCTACGAGCAGTACTTC
TRBJ2-2	TRBV7-3	-	-	CASSLNGVNTGELFF	TGTGCCAGCAGCTTAAACGGGGTGAACACCGGGGAGCTGTTTTTT
TRBJ2-1	TRBV7-8	-	TRBD2	CASSLGRLAGIF	TGTGCCAGCAGCTTAGGAAGACTAGCGGGGATCTTC
TRBJ1-6	TRBV19	-	TRBD1	CASSIASGRGGLGSPLHF	TGTGCCAGTAGTATAGCGAGCGGCCGAGGGGGCCTTGGTTCACCCCTCCACTTT
TRBJ2-1	TRBV5-1	-	-	CASSFGASDNNEQFF	TGCGCCAGCAGCTTCGGGGCTAGCGATAACAATGAGCAGTTCTTC
TRBJ2-5	TRBV6-5	-	-	CASSYSSRDMRDEQYF	TGTGCCAGCAGTTACTCGAGCCGGGACATGCGCGATGAGCAGTACTTC
TRBJ2-7	TRBV18	once	-	CASSPTTSAYEQYF	TGTGCCAGCTCACCGACGACTTCCGCCTACGAGCAGTACTTC
TRBJ1-2	TRBV29-1	-	TRBD1	CSVHAAGGDANYGYTF	TGCAGCGTCCATGCGGCAGGGGGCGACGCTAACTATGGCTACACCTTC
TRBJ2-1	TRBV30	once	TRBD1	CAWSAGTVYEQFF	TGTGCCTGGAGTGCCGGGACAGTTTATGAGCAGTTCTTC
TRBJ2-2	TRBV4-1	-	TRBD2	CASSLGRGGSGELFF	TGCGCCAGCAGCCTCGGGCGGGGGGGGTCCGGGGAGCTGTTTTTT
TRBJ1-2	TRBV30	-	-	CAWSRSGGAGNGYTF	TGTGCCTGGAGCCGAAGCGGGGGGGCGGGGAATGGCTACACCTTC
TRBJ2-7	TRBV9	-	TRBD1	CASSPRTGNWDEQYF	TGTGCCAGCAGCCCCCGGACAGGGAATTGGGACGAGCAGTACTTC
TRBJ1-1	TRBV7-3	-	-	CASSFHSGVGLDTEAFF	TGTGCCAGCAGCTTTCATTCCGGGGTGGGTCTAGACACTGAAGCTTTCTTT
TRBJ1-2	TRBV7-8	-	TRBD1	CASSIGTVGAYGYTF	TGTGCCAGCAGCATCGGGACAGTGGGTGCCTATGGCTACACCTTC
TRBJ1-2	TRBV2	-	TRBD1	CASSARDRVHGYTF	TGTGCCAGCAGTGCCCGGGACAGGGTCCATGGCTACACCTTC
TRBJ2-7	TRBV6-5	-	TRBD1	CASSYRDRGYEQYF	TGTGCCAGCAGTTACCGGGACAGGGGCTACGAGCAGTACTTC
TRBJ2-7	TRBV6-5	-	-	CASGSATYYEQYF	TGTGCCTCAGGCTCGGCCACATACTACGAGCAGTACTTC
TRBJ2-7	TRBV7-9	-	TRBD2	CSSSHPLEGLMYEQYF	TGTTCCAGCAGCCATCCCCTGGAGGGACTAATGTACGAGCAGTACTTC
TRBJ2-7	TRBV12-2	-	-	CASRSRDRAPYEQYF	TGTGCAAGTCGCAGCAGGGACAGGGCCCCCTACGAGCAGTACTTC
TRBJ2-5	TRBV2	-	-	CASKFGVSVTETQYF	TGTGCCAGCAAATTTGGTGTTAGCGTAACAGAGACCCAGTACTTC
TRBJ1-5	TRBV5-3	-	TRBD1	CARSPPGQGYQPQHF	TGTGCCAGAAGCCCACCGGGACAGGGATACCAGCCCCAGCATTTT
TRBJ1-4	TRBV7-9	few	-	CASRGGASNEKLFF	TGTGCCAGCAGAGGGGGGGCGTCTAATGAAAAACTGTTTTTT
TRBJ2-5	TRBV5-6	-	TRBD2	CASSQRLAGGYYQETQYF	TGTGCCAGCAGCCAAAGACTAGCGGGGGGCTATTACCAAGAGACCCAGTACTTC
TRBJ2-7	TRBV11-2	-	TRBD1	CASSRDRRYEQYF	TGTGCCAGCAGCCGGGACAGACGTTACGAGCAGTACTTC
TRBJ2-3	TRBV28	-	-	CASSLSTSTDTQYF	TGTGCCAGCAGTCTCTCGACTAGCACAGATACGCAGTATTTT
TRBJ2-7	TRBV5-1	few	TRBD2	CASSLGTTSYEQYF	TGCGCCAGCAGCCTGGGGACTACCTCCTACGAGCAGTACTTC
TRBJ1-1	TRBV5-5	-	-	CASSLVSGRGNTEAFF	TGTGCCAGCAGCTTGGTATCAGGGCGCGGGAACACTGAAGCTTTCTTT